The 16 T cell receptor beta chains given below trace back to one sample, sequenced in a study of cytomegalovirus exposure and HLA in healthy donors. Primers for the PCR totalled 60 Vbeta and 13 Jbeta. Produced via immunoSEQ multiplex PCR; TCRdb's table is partial and in-frame only. The sample shows about 250,000 clones, around 80% of them seen only once. Material for sequencing was PBMCs. Receptors originate from a girl between 2 and 10 years old in good health and CMV-seronegative.

The J gene is TRBJ1-5, the V gene TRBV4-1; D is unresolved. There are 15 residues in the CDR3. The ends were cut back, 5 bases at V and 7 bases at J, with 18 bases in the middle. CDR1 MGHRA and CDR2 YSYEKL come from the germline V gene. DNA of the CDR3: TGCGCCAGCAGCGAAAGGCAAGACCCCGGGCAGCCCCAGCATTTT. It translates to CASSERQDPGQPQHF.

This chain joins TRBV7-6 and TRBJ2-7; 9 bases agree with TRBD1. The V gene's germline CDR1 is SGHVS and CDR2 FNYEAQ. Trimming removed 2 bases from V and 4 bases from J; junction bases left unmatched: 6. The CDR3 runs to 15 residues. The CDR3 is CASSLYPDRGYEQYF. The CDR3 nucleotides are TGTGCCAGCAGCTTATACCCGGACAGGGGTTACGAGCAGTACTTC.

The rearrangement joins TRBV28 to TRBJ1-3, with D possibly being TRBD1 (5 bases). The ends were cut back, 3 bases at V and 0 bases at J, with 21 bases in the middle. The CDR3 covers 19 residues. CDR1 is MDHEN, CDR2 SYDVKM, per germline. CDR3 sequence: CASSFGARVHLSSGNTIYF. DNA of the CDR3: TGTGCCAGCAGTTTTGGGGCCAGGGTACACCTTAGCTCTGGAAACACCATATATTTT.

CDR3 sequence: CASSLPGLAGNEQFF. The CDR3 coding sequence is TGTGCCAGCAGCCTACCGGGACTAGCGGGAAATGAGCAGTTCTTC. The chain couples TRBV13 to TRBJ2-1; 13 bases map to TRBD2. The trim removed 5 bases at V and 7 bases at J, leaving 5 bases unmatched. CDR3 length: 15 residues. CDR1 and CDR2 from the germline V gene are PRHDT and FYEKMQ (reference sequence).

The chain joins TRBV5-1 to TRBJ1-1, with D possibly being TRBD1 (6 bases). V was cut by 4 bases and J by 0 bases, with 16 bases left in between. CDR3 size: 16 residues. The germline V gene encodes CDR1 SGHRS and CDR2 YFSETQ. The CDR3 here is CASSTFQQGMNTEAFF. The CDR3 coding sequence is TGCGCCAGCAGCACATTCCAGCAGGGGATGAACACTGAAGCTTTCTTT.

This sequence joins TRBV4-1 and TRBJ1-1; 7 bases map to TRBD1. Germline V gene data show CDR1 as MGHRA and CDR2 as YSYEKL. The CDR3 runs 15 residues. V was pared by 5 bases and J by 1 base, with 7 bases of the junction left unmatched. The CDR3 region has the DNA TGCGCCAGCAGCACCCCCGGGACAGCGAACACTGAAGCTTTCTTT. Its translation: CASSTPGTANTEAFF.

This clone showed up just once. The rearrangement uses TRBV19 and TRBJ1-3; 7 nucleotides agree with TRBD1. This CDR3 spans 15 amino acids. The germline V gene encodes CDR1 LNHDA and CDR2 SQIVND (reference sequence). J lost 2 bases, V lost 3 bases, and 4 bases had no gene match. CDR3: CASSITGTAGNTIYF. The CDR3 DNA is TGTGCCAGTAGTATTACCGGGACAGCTGGAAACACCATATATTTT.

V is TRBV2 and J is TRBJ2-3, with 7 positions matching TRBD2. Germline V gives CDR1 SNHLY, CDR2 FYNNEI. With 8 bases clipped from V and 5 bases from J, the junction kept 13 bases outside the gene matches. This CDR3 has 15 residues. Written as DNA, the CDR3 is TGTGCCAGCCGGGGGAGGGGCCCATTGGGAGATACGCAGTATTTT. Protein: CASRGRGPLGDTQYF.

CDR3 coding DNA: TGTGCCAGCAGAGAAATCGACAGGGAGAGAGGCTACACCTTC. Translated, it gives CASREIDRERGYTF. The chain recombines TRBV6-1 with TRBJ1-2; 7 bases fit TRBD1. The CDR3 extends over 14 amino acids. V lost 6 bases to trimming and J lost 8 bases; unmatched junction nucleotides: 12. Germline V gene data show CDR1 as MNHNS and CDR2 as SASEGT.

The rearrangement links TRBV7-9 to TRBJ2-3; 9 positions match TRBD1. J lost 6 bases, V lost 7 bases, and 11 bases had no gene match. The CDR3 covers 15 residues. Germline assignment: CDR1 SEHNR and CDR2 FQNEAQ (reference sequence). This CDR3 is CASTTGTGNADTQYF. Written as DNA, the CDR3 is TGTGCCAGCACCACCGGGACAGGGAACGCGGATACGCAGTATTTT. Using reference TRBV7-9 and TRBJ2-3 for the parts outside the CDR3, the full variable domain is DTGVSQNPRHKITKRGQNVTFRCDPISEHNRLYWYRQTLGQGPEFLTYFQNEAQLEKSRLLSDRFSAERPKGSFSTLEIQRTEQGDSAMYLCASTTGTGNADTQYFGPGTRLTVL.

The rearrangement links TRBV28 to TRBJ2-5; 8 positions match TRBD1. The CDR3 sequence is 12 residues long. J was trimmed by 3 bases and V by 7 bases; bases with no gene match: 1. The germline V gene has CDR1 MDHEN and CDR2 SYDVKM. The CDR3 sequence: CASMTGEETQYF. The DNA of the CDR3 is TGTGCCAGCATGACAGGGGAAGAGACCCAGTACTTC.

The V call is TRBV25-1, the J call TRBJ2-7, with 10 bases identical to TRBD1. The J segment lost 3 bases and the V segment lost 2 bases, leaving 1 base of the junction unmatched. CDR3 size: 14 residues. From germline, CDR1 is MGHDK and CDR2 SYGVNS. Here the CDR3 reads CASSEDRGLYEQYF. For the CDR3, the DNA is TGTGCCAGCAGTGAAGACAGGGGGCTCTACGAGCAGTACTTC.

The chain links TRBV7-8 to TRBJ2-1; 7 positions match TRBD2. Germline loops: CDR1 SGHVS, CDR2 FQNEAQ. The CDR3 length is 16 residues. V trimming: 1 base; J trimming: 4 bases; junction bases outside the gene matches: 7. CDR3 in DNA: TGTGCCAGCAGCTTAGGGGCTCGGCGGGAGTACAATGAGCAGTTCTTC. Amino acids: CASSLGARREYNEQFF.

The chain recombines TRBV6-5 with TRBJ1-2; possibly TRBD1 for D (5 bases). This CDR3 has 14 amino acids. With 7 bases removed from V and 4 bases from J, the gap between germline ends came to 16 bases. Germline values: CDR1 MNHEY, CDR2 SVGAGI. CDR3 coding DNA: TGTGCCAGCACCTCTTTGCAGGGCCCCTATGGCTACACCTTC. As protein: CASTSLQGPYGYTF.

The rearrangement joins TRBV15 to TRBJ2-3, with unresolved D. The CDR3 runs 15 residues. V shed 1 base and J shed 3 bases, with 11 bases lying between them. Germline values: CDR1 LNHNV, CDR2 YYDKDF (reference sequence). CDR3 in DNA: TGTGCCACCAGCAGAGGTTGGCAGGAAACAGATACGCAGTATTTT. The encoded protein is CATSRGWQETDTQYF.

The V and J genes are TRBV7-8 and TRBJ2-1; TRBD2 agrees at 10 bases. CDR1 and CDR2 (germline): SGHVS, FQNEAQ. V trimming: 1 base; J trimming: 7 bases; junction bases outside the gene matches: 7. The CDR3 loop spans 16 amino acids. The CDR3 DNA follows: TGTGCCAGCAGCTTAGAGCCCCTAGCGGGAGTAAATGAGCAGTTCTTC. Protein product: CASSLEPLAGVNEQFF.